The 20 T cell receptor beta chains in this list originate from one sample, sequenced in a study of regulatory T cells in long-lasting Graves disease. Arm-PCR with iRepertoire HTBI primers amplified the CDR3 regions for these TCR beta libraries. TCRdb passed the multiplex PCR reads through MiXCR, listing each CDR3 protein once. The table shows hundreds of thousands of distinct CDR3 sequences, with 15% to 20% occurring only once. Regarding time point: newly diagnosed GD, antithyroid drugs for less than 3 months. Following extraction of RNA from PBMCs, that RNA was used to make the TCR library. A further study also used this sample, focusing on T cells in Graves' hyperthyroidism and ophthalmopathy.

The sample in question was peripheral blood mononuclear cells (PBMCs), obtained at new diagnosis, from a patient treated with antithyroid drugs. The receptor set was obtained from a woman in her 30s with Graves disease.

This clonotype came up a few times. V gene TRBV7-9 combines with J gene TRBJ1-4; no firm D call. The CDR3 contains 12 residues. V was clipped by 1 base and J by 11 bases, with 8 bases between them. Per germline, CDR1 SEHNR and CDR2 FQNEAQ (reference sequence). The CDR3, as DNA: TGTGCCAGCAGCTTAGGGGAGGGCAAACTGTTTTTT. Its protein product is CASSLGEGKLFF. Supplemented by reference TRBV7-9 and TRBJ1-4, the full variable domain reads DTGVSQNPRHKITKRGQNVTFRCDPISEHNRLYWYRQTLGQGPEFLTYFQNEAQLEKSRLLSDRFSAERPKGSFSTLEIQRTEQGDSAMYLCASSLGEGKLFFGSGTQLSVL.

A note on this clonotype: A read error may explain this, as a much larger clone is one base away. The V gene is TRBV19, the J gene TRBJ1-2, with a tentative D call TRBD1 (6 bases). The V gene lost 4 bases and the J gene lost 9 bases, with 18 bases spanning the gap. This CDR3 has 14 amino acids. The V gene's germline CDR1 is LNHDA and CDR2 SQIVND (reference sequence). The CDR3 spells CASSNREALRSYTF. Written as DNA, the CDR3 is TGTGCCAGTAGTAACAGGGAGGCTCTTCGTAGCTACACCTTC.

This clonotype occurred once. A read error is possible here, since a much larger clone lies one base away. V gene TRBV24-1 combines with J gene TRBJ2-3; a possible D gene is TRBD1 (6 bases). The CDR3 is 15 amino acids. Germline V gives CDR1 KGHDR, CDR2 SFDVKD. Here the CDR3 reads CAASDQGIPTDTQYF. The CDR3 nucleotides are TGTGCCGCCAGTGATCAGGGGATACCCACGGATACGCAGTATTTT.

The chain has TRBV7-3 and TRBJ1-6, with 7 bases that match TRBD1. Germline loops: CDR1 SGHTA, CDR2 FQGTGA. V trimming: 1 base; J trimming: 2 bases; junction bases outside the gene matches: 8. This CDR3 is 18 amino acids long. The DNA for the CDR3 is TGTGCCAGCAGCTTAATACCCAGGGGGGGGACCTATAATTCACCCCTCCACTTT. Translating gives CASSLIPRGGTYNSPLHF.

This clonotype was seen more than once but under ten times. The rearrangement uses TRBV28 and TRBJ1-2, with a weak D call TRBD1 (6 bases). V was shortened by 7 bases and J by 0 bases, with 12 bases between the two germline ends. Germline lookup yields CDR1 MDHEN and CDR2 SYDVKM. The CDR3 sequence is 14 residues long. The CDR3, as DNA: TGTGCCAGCACCGAGACAGGATCTAACTATGGCTACACCTTC. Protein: CASTETGSNYGYTF.

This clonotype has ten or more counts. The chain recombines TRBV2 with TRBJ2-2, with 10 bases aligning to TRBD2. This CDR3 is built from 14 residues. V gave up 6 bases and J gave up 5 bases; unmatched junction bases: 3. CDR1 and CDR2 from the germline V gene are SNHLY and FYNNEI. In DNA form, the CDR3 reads TGTGCCAGCAGACTAGCGGGAAAGACCGGGGAGCTGTTTTTT. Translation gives CASRLAGKTGELFF.

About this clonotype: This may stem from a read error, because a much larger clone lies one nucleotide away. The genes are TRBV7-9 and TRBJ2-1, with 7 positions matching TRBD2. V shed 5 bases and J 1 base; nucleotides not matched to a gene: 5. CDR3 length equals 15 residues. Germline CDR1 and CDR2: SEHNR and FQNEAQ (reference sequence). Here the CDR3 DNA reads TGTGCCAGCAGCACGAGCGGGATATCCTACAATGAGCAGTTCTTC. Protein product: CASSTSGISYNEQFF.

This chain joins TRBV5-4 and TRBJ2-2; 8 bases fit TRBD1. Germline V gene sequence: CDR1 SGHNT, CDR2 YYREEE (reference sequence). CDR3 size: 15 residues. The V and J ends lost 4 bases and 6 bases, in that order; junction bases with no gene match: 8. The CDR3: CASSEMTGVAGELFF. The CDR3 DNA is TGTGCCAGCAGCGAAATGACAGGGGTAGCCGGGGAGCTGTTTTTT.

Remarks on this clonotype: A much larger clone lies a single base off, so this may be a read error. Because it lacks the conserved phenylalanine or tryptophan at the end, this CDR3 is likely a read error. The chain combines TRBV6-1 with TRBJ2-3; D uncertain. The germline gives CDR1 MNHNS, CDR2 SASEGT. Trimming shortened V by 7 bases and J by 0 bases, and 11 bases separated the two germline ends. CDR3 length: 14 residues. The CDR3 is CASKSLFSTDTQYS. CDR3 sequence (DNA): TGTGCCAGCAAGTCTCTTTTTAGCACAGATACGCAGTATTCT.

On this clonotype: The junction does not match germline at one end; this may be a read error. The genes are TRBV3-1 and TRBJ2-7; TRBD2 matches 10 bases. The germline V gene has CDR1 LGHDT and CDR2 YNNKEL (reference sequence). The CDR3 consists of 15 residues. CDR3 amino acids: CASSRTAGTSVRSVF. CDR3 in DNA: TGTGCCAGCAGCCGCACGGCCGGGACTAGCGTTCGGAGTGTCTTC.

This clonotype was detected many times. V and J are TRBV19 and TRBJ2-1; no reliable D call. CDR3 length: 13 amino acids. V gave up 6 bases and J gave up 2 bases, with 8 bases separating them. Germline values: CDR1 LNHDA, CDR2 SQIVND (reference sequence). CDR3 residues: CASRGLTYNEQFF. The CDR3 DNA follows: TGTGCCAGTAGGGGCTTAACCTACAATGAGCAGTTCTTC.

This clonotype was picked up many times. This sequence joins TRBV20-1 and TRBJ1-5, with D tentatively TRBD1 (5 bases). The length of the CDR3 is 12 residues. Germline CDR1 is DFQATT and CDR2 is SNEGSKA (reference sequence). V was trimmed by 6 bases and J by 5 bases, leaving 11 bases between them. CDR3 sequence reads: CSAGRPDQPQHF. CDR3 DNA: TGCAGTGCGGGGCGACCAGATCAGCCCCAGCATTTT.

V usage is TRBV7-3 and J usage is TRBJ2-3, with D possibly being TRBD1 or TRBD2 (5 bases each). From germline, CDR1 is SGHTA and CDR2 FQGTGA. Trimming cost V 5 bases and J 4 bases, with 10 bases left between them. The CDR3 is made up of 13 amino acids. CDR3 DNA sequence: TGTGCCAGCAGCCGACTACAGGCAGATACGCAGTATTTT. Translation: CASSRLQADTQYF.

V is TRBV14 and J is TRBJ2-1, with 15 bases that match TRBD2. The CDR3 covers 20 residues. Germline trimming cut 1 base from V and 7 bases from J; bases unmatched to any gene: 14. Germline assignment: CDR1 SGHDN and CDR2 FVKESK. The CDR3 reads CASSQGSLTRTSGRANEQFF. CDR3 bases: TGTGCCAGCAGCCAAGGATCACTAACGAGGACTAGCGGGAGGGCTAATGAGCAGTTCTTC.

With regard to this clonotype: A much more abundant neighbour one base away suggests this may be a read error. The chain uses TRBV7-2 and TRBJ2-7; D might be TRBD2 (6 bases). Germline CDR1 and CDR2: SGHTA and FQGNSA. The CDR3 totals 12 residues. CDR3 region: CAGSYRAGEQYF. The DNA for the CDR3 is TGTGCCGGCAGCTATCGTGCGGGAGAGCAGTACTTC.

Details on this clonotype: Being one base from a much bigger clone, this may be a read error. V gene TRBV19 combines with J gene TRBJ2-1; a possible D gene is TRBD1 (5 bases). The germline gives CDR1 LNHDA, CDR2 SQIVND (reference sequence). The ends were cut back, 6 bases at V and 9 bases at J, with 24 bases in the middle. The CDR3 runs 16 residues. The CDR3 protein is CASRGIGRQLDSEQFF. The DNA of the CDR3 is TGTGCCAGTAGGGGCATAGGGCGCCAGTTAGACAGTGAGCAGTTCTTC.

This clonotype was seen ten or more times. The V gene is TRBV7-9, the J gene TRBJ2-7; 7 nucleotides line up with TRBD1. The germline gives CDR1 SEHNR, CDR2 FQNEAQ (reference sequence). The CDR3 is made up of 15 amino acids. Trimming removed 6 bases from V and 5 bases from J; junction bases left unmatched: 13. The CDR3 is CASSRTGVKDHEQYF. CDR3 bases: TGTGCCAGCAGTCGGACAGGCGTGAAGGACCACGAGCAGTACTTC.

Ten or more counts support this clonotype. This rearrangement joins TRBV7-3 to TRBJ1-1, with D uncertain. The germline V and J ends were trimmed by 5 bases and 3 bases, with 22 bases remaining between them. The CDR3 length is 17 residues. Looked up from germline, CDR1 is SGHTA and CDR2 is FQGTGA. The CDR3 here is CASSHSSRTERDTEAFF. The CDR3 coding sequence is TGTGCCAGCAGCCACAGCAGCCGGACCGAGCGGGACACTGAAGCTTTCTTT.

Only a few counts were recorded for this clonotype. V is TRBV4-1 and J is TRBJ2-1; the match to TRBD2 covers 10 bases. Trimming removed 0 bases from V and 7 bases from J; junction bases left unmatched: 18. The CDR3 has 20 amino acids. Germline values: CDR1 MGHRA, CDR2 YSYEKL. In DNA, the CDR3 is TGCGCCAGCAGCCAAGATGGGATCGGAGCGGGAGGGCCGGGGGGAAATGAGCAGTTCTTC. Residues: CASSQDGIGAGGPGGNEQFF.

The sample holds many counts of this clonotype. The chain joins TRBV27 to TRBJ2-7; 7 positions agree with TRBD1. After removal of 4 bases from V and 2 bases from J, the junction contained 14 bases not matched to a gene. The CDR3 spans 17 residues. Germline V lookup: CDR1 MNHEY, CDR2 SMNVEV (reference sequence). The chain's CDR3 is CASSSPARQGSPYEQYF. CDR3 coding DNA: TGTGCCAGCAGTTCCCCCGCACGACAGGGTAGCCCCTACGAGCAGTACTTC.